The 26 T cell receptor beta chains below come from one sample, sequenced in a study of T cells in localized non-small cell lung cancer. The assay was immunoSEQ multiplex PCR, and TCRdb's table has in-frame clones only and misses some. The table has 60,000 to 75,000 clones, approximately 85% seen once. Sequencing was performed on peripheral blood, taken before any cancer treatment. The receptor source for this set is a female donor over 55 with stage I lung adenocarcinoma.

This chain uses TRBV2 with TRBJ2-3; either TRBD1 or TRBD2 may supply D (6 bases each). CDR1 and CDR2 (germline): SNHLY, FYNNEI. V was cut by 9 bases and J by 5 bases, with 15 bases left in between. The CDR3 is 13 residues long. The CDR3 spells CASDRRGLDTQYF. The CDR3 DNA reads TGTGCCAGTGACAGGCGGGGCCTAGATACGCAGTATTTT.

The V and J genes are TRBV30 and TRBJ2-2; unclear D gene. From germline, CDR1 is GTSNPN and CDR2 SVGIG (reference sequence). Trimming stripped 2 bases from V and 7 bases from J, with 11 bases between. The CDR3 consists of 13 residues. The CDR3 sequence is CAWSMGLNGELFF. The CDR3 DNA follows: TGTGCCTGGAGTATGGGCCTTAACGGGGAGCTGTTTTTT.

The V gene is TRBV7-3, the J gene TRBJ2-1; 11 bases agree with TRBD2. With 4 bases clipped from V and 0 bases from J, the junction kept 8 bases outside the gene matches. Per the germline V gene, CDR1 is SGHTA and CDR2 is FQGTGA. CDR3 length equals 18 residues. CDR3 in amino acids: CASSSSLAGGPSYNEQFF. CDR3 bases: TGTGCCAGCAGCTCCTCTCTAGCGGGGGGTCCCTCCTACAATGAGCAGTTCTTC.

This clone was recorded once. This chain connects TRBV18 to TRBJ2-3; tentatively, D is TRBD1 (6 bases). Germline V gene data show CDR1 as KGHSH and CDR2 as LQKENI. V lost 2 bases, J lost 0 bases, and 6 bases lay in between. There are 14 residues in the CDR3. Here the CDR3 DNA reads TGTGCCAGCTCACCAGGACAGAGCACAGATACGCAGTATTTT. Its protein is CASSPGQSTDTQYF.

This rearrangement joins TRBV6-5 to TRBJ1-1; TRBD1 is a possible D gene (5 bases). Per germline, CDR1 MNHEY and CDR2 SVGAGI. The CDR3 is 14 residues long. The V end lost 2 bases, the J end lost 0 bases, and 7 bases lay between the germline ends. CDR3 sequence reads: CASSYQGVNTEAFF. CDR3 DNA sequence: TGTGCCAGCAGTTACCAGGGTGTGAACACTGAAGCTTTCTTT.

V and J are TRBV6-5 and TRBJ2-5; 9 bases match TRBD1. The CDR3 is made up of 14 amino acids. With 5 bases clipped from V and 6 bases from J, the junction kept 7 bases outside the gene matches. Germline values: CDR1 MNHEY, CDR2 SVGAGI. The CDR3 sequence is CASSMTGGVKTQYF. The CDR3 bases are TGTGCCAGCAGTATGACAGGGGGAGTGAAGACCCAGTACTTC.

The CDR3 sequence is CASSLGDRGMNGYTF. The CDR3 nucleotides are TGTGCCAGCAGCTTAGGGGACAGGGGGATGAATGGCTACACCTTC. V and J are TRBV7-9 and TRBJ1-2, with TRBD1 matching 11 bases. Germline V gene sequence: CDR1 SEHNR, CDR2 FQNEAQ (reference sequence). The CDR3 covers 15 residues. Germline trimming cut 1 base from V and 6 bases from J; bases unmatched to any gene: 4.

The chain uses TRBV6-1 and TRBJ2-5; 7 bases are a match to TRBD2. The CDR3 is 13 amino acids. Losses at the gene ends were 3 bases for V and 5 bases for J; bases not matched to a gene: 3. CDR1 and CDR2 (germline): MNHNS, SASEGT. The CDR3 loop is CASSDQLAETQYF. The CDR3 DNA follows: TGTGCCAGCAGTGACCAACTAGCGGAGACCCAGTACTTC.

This sequence joins TRBV28 and TRBJ1-1; 12 bases align to TRBD1. CDR1 is MDHEN, CDR2 SYDVKM, per germline. V dropped 4 bases and J dropped 11; count of bases not matched to a gene: 5. The CDR3 is 13 residues long. CDR3 residues: CASSSGTGGKAFF. Written as DNA, the CDR3 is TGTGCCAGCAGTTCAGGGACAGGGGGCAAGGCTTTCTTT.

The chain employs TRBV4-1 and TRBJ1-1, with 8 bases matching TRBD1. The CDR3 has 14 residues. The ends lost 1 base at V and 4 bases at J; junction bases unmatched: 2. Germline V gene data show CDR1 as MGHRA and CDR2 as YSYEKL. The CDR3 bases are TGCGCCAGCAGCCAAGTAGACAGGGGCACTGAAGCTTTCTTT. Amino acid sequence: CASSQVDRGTEAFF.

V gene TRBV2 combines with J gene TRBJ1-1, with D uncertain. V gave up 5 bases and J gave up 1 base, with 17 bases separating them. The CDR3 loop spans 16 amino acids. Per germline, CDR1 SNHLY and CDR2 FYNNEI. In DNA form, the CDR3 reads TGTGCCAGCAGTAGAATCCCCCCGGGGTGGAACACTGAAGCTTTCTTT. Its protein product is CASSRIPPGWNTEAFF.

V usage is TRBV25-1 and J usage is TRBJ1-2; D ambiguous. This CDR3 region has 14 residues. V lost 2 bases, J lost 3 bases, and 10 bases lay in between. CDR1 is MGHDK and CDR2 is SYGVNS in the germline V gene. CDR3 sequence reads: CASSEPHEDYGYTF. As DNA, the CDR3 is TGTGCCAGCAGTGAACCCCACGAGGACTATGGCTACACCTTC.

The chain uses TRBV9 and TRBJ2-5, with D perhaps given as TRBD1 or TRBD2 (6 bases each). The V gene's germline CDR1 is SGDLS and CDR2 YYNGEE. Trimming cost V 4 bases and J 0 bases, with 16 bases left between them. The CDR3 consists of 16 residues. The CDR3 bases are TGTGCCAGCAGCCCCTCTGCGAGGGGGGACCAAGAGACCCAGTACTTC. This codes for CASSPSARGDQETQYF.

V and J are TRBV7-9 and TRBJ1-3; the D gene is possibly TRBD1 (5 bases). CDR1 and CDR2 from the germline V gene are SEHNR and FQNEAQ (reference sequence). V lost 5 bases to trimming and J lost 0 bases, with 11 bases between them. This CDR3 contains 15 residues. The CDR3 nucleotides read TGTGCCAGCAGCGCCTCGGGGACCTCTGGAAACACCATATATTTT. Protein sequence: CASSASGTSGNTIYF.

With respect to this clone: Relative to the germline gene, one junction end is altered; a read error may explain this. The CDR3 protein is CASSRQGASQETQYF. CDR3 sequence (DNA): TGTGCTAGCAGCCGACAGGGGGCATCTCAAGAGACCCAGTACTTC. The chain couples TRBV7-7 to TRBJ2-5; 10 bases line up with TRBD1. This CDR3 contains 15 residues. Germline loops: CDR1 SSHAT, CDR2 FNYEAQ (reference sequence).

The J gene is TRBJ1-1, the V gene TRBV5-1, with 8 bases identical to TRBD1. The CDR3 has 15 amino acids. J gave up 4 bases and V 0 bases, and 5 bases lay outside the gene matches. The germline V gene encodes CDR1 SGHRS and CDR2 YFSETQ. The CDR3 region has the DNA TGCGCCAGCAGCTTGGCCGCAGGGGGCGGCACTGAAGCTTTCTTT. It codes for CASSLAAGGGTEAFF.

This clone turned up a few times. V usage is TRBV5-1 and J usage is TRBJ2-2; TRBD2 aligns across 9 bases. The CDR3 runs 17 residues. Germline CDR1 SGHRS, CDR2 YFSETQ. The V segment lost 4 bases and the J segment 2 bases; nucleotides outside the gene matches: 9. The CDR3 spells CASSKLAGEGNTGELFF. The CDR3 coding sequence is TGCGCCAGCAGCAAGTTAGCGGGAGAGGGTAACACCGGGGAGCTGTTTTTT.

This clone has a single count. J is TRBJ1-6 and V is TRBV7-9, with D perhaps matching TRBD1 (5 bases). Trimming removed 6 bases from V and 10 bases from J, with 13 bases in between. Germline CDR1 is SEHNR and CDR2 is FQNEAQ (reference sequence). CDR3 size: 13 residues. In nucleotides, the CDR3 is TGTGCCAGCAGGACGCAGGGTGACTCACCCCTCCACTTT. Protein product: CASRTQGDSPLHF.

The CDR3 nucleotides are TGTGCCAGCAGCCAGAGTAAGGGAATAGAGACCCAGTACTTC. Its protein is CASSQSKGIETQYF. This sequence joins TRBV5-5 and TRBJ2-5; no reliable D call. From germline, CDR1 is SGHKS and CDR2 YYEKEE (reference sequence). Trimming stripped 4 bases from V and 4 bases from J, with 14 bases between. The CDR3 runs 14 residues.

The genes are TRBV7-9 and TRBJ1-3; D is undetermined. Trimming took 1 base from V and 2 from J, leaving 6 bases between them. This CDR3 spans 14 amino acids. Germline values: CDR1 SEHNR, CDR2 FQNEAQ (reference sequence). In DNA, the CDR3 is TGTGCCAGCAGCTTAGTGGGAACTGGAAACACCATATATTTT. Translated: CASSLVGTGNTIYF. The full variable domain, with the rest looked up from reference TRBV7-9 and TRBJ1-3, is DTGVSQNPRHKITKRGQNVTFRCDPISEHNRLYWYRQTLGQGPEFLTYFQNEAQLEKSRLLSDRFSAERPKGSFSTLEIQRTEQGDSAMYLCASSLVGTGNTIYFGEGSWLTVV.

The chain couples TRBV5-6 to TRBJ2-7; 11 positions match TRBD1. The length of the CDR3 is 14 residues. V shed 4 bases, J shed 7 bases, and the junction held 7 bases outside the gene matches. Germline V gene lookup returns CDR1 SGHDT and CDR2 YYEEEE. The CDR3 is CASSLGQGAREQYF. The CDR3, as DNA: TGTGCCAGCAGCCTAGGACAGGGGGCGAGGGAGCAGTACTTC.

The chain recombines TRBV9 with TRBJ2-5; D is uncertain. V lost 0 bases and J 2 bases, leaving 17 bases between the germline ends. Germline CDR1 SGDLS, CDR2 YYNGEE. The CDR3 covers 17 residues. This CDR3 reads CASSVAVIGKTQETQYF. The CDR3 nucleotides read TGTGCCAGCAGCGTAGCGGTGATTGGGAAAACGCAAGAGACCCAGTACTTC.

The CDR3 bases are TGTGCCAGCAGTGACTCGGGGGGCACAGATACGCAGTATTTT. Protein product: CASSDSGGTDTQYF. This chain links TRBV6-4 with TRBJ2-3, with D possibly called TRBD1 or TRBD2 (5 bases each). CDR3 length: 14 residues. The V gene lost 0 bases and the J gene lost 1 base, with 5 bases spanning the gap. Germline assignment: CDR1 MRHNA and CDR2 SNTAGT.

In this sample, this clone turned up a few times. The CDR3 nucleotides read TGTGCCAGTAGTATTAGGCGGGGACTTTCCTACGAGCAGTACTTC. Translation gives CASSIRRGLSYEQYF. The V and J genes are TRBV19 and TRBJ2-7, with a possible D match to TRBD2 (6 bases). The CDR3 spans 15 residues. Germline V gene lookup returns CDR1 LNHDA and CDR2 SQIVND (reference sequence). V dropped 3 bases and J dropped 1 base, with 13 bases sitting between them.

V usage is TRBV6-1 and J usage is TRBJ2-3; 8 bases match TRBD1. The CDR3 is made up of 14 amino acids. Looked up from germline, CDR1 is MNHNS and CDR2 is SASEGT. V shed 11 bases, J shed 2 bases, and the junction held 9 bases outside the gene matches. The CDR3 loop reads CAVTRQGATDTQYF. In nucleotides, the CDR3 is TGTGCCGTTACGCGGCAGGGGGCCACAGATACGCAGTATTTT.

V usage is TRBV25-1 and J usage is TRBJ1-5; D possibly corresponds to TRBD1 (5 bases). The germline CDR1 and CDR2 sequences are MGHDK and SYGVNS. Trimming shortened V by 6 bases and J by 4 bases, and 19 bases separated the two germline ends. This CDR3 spans 16 amino acids. The CDR3 spells CASSPTTGGRNQPQHF. As DNA, the CDR3 is TGTGCCAGCAGCCCAACGACCGGGGGACGGAATCAGCCCCAGCATTTT.